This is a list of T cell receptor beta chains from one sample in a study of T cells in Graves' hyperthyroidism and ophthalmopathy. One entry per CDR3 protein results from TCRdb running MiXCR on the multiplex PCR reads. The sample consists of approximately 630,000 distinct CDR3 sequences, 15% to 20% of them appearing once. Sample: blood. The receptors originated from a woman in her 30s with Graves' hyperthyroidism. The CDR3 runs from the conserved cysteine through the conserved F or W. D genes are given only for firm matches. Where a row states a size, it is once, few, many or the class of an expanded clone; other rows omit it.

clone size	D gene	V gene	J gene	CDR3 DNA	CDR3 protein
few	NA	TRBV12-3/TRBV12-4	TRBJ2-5	TGTGCCAGCAGCGCTCAACCGATTTTCGCCCAAGAGACCCAGTACTTC	CASSAQPIFAQETQYF
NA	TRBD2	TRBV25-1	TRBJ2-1	TGTGCCAGCAGTACAGCGGGAGGGCCCGATGAGCAGTTCTTC	CASSTAGGPDEQFF
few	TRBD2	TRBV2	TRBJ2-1	TGTGCCAGCAGGGGTCCCGGGACTAGCGGGGATGTGGGGGCGAATGAGCAGTTCTTC	CASRGPGTSGDVGANEQFF
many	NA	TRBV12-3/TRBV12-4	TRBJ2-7	TGTGCCAGCAGCTATCCCCCGGCAGGTCCCGCACACTACGAGCAGTACTTC	CASSYPPAGPAHYEQYF
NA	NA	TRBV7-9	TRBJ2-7	TGTGCCAGCAGCTTACCAGCGACCTACGAGCAGTACTTC	CASSLPATYEQYF
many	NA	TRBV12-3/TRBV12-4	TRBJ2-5	TGTGCCAGCAGTATCATCGAGACCCAGTACTTC	CASSIIETQYF
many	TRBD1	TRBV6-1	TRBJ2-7	TGTGCCAGTACTACTGACAGGGGAGGAGGAAGCGAGCAGTACTTC	CASTTDRGGGSEQYF
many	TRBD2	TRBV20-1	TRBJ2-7	TGCAGTGCCCCCTCCGGGACTAGCTCCTACGAGCAGTACTTC	CSAPSGTSSYEQYF
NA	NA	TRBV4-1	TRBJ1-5	TGCGCCAGCAGCCAAGTTGACCGGGGGCGGAGCAATCAGCCCCAGCATTTT	CASSQVDRGRSNQPQHF
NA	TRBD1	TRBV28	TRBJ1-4	TGTGCCAGCAGTTTTCTGGGACAGGTTCGAGCTGAAAAACTGTTTTTT	CASSFLGQVRAEKLFF
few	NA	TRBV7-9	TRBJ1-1	TGTGCCAGCAGCTTAGTGGGGGGCTTGAAGAACACTGAAGCTTTCTTT	CASSLVGGLKNTEAFF
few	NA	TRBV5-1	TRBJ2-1	TGCGCCAGCAGCGGGGGTACCGGGATCAACAATGAGCAGTTCTTC	CASSGGTGINNEQFF
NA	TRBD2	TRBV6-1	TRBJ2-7	TGTGCCAGCAGTTCTAGCGGGAGAAACTACGAGCAGTACTTC	CASSSSGRNYEQYF